The 10 T cell receptor beta chains below come from one sample, sequenced in a study of blood T cell repertoires in COVID-19 (dated by TCRdb to 2018 to 2020). The library was made by the immunoSEQ multiplex PCR assay. Not all clones reach the TCRdb copy of this immuneACCESS table, which keeps in-frame sequences only. Checked studies attribute under half of the gap to unresolved V genes and leave the rest unexplained. Present in this sample are just over 300,000 clones, about 88% of which were seen just once. Of the sample, about 9.5% falls within the top ten clones. The source material was PBMCs or T cells enriched from blood (not recorded which). Source of these receptors: a middle-aged woman who had recovered from COVID-19.

V usage is TRBV5-1 and J usage is TRBJ2-1, with D maybe TRBD2 (6 bases). The V gene lost 0 bases and the J gene lost 3 bases, with 10 bases spanning the gap. CDR1 and CDR2 (germline): SGHRS, YFSETQ. The CDR3 is made up of 15 amino acids. The CDR3 bases are TGCGCCAGCAGCTTGGGGGACGGGGGCTACAATGAGCAGTTCTTC. It translates to CASSLGDGGYNEQFF. Full variable domain (rest looked up from reference TRBV5-1 and TRBJ2-1): KAGVTQTPRYLIKTRGQQVTLSCSPISGHRSVSWYQQTPGQGLQFLFEYFSETQRNKGNFPGRFSGRQFSNSRSEMNVSTLELGDSALYLCASSLGDGGYNEQFFGPGTRLTVL.

This rearrangement joins TRBV27 to TRBJ1-1; maybe TRBD1 (5 bases). Germline V gene sequence: CDR1 MNHEY, CDR2 SMNVEV (reference sequence). CDR3 length: 17 residues. Trimming removed 5 bases at V and 2 bases at J, with 21 bases between. CDR3 nucleotides: TGTGCCAGCAGTCCCGACGGAACCACAGGCTATAACACTGAAGCTTTCTTT. Its protein is CASSPDGTTGYNTEAFF.

The V gene is TRBV18, the J gene TRBJ2-7; D is uncertain. The V end was cut by 0 bases, the J end by 3 bases, with 3 bases between. Germline V gives CDR1 KGHSH, CDR2 LQKENI. The CDR3 is 12 amino acids. This CDR3 is CASSPPGYEQYF. CDR3 DNA: TGTGCCAGCTCACCACCCGGCTACGAGCAGTACTTC.

The chain couples TRBV9 to TRBJ2-2, with 9 bases that match TRBD2. V lost 0 bases to trimming and J lost 6 bases; unmatched junction nucleotides: 6. The germline gives CDR1 SGDLS, CDR2 YYNGEE. The length of the CDR3 is 16 residues. The CDR3 loop is CASSVVLAGFAGELFF. DNA for the CDR3: TGTGCCAGCAGCGTAGTGCTAGCGGGGTTCGCCGGGGAGCTGTTTTTT. Combining the CDR3 with reference TRBV9 and TRBJ2-2 gives the whole variable domain DSGVTQTPKHLITATGQRVTLRCSPRSGDLSVYWYQQSLDQGLQFLIQYYNGEERAKGNILERFSAQQFPDLHSELNLSSLELGDSALYFCASSVVLAGFAGELFFGEGSRLTVL.

The chain links TRBV3-1 (or the pseudogene TRBV3-2) to TRBJ2-7; tentative D call: TRBD1 (5 bases). Trimming stripped 1 base from V and 6 bases from J, with 13 bases between. The CDR3 extends over 14 amino acids. CDR1 LGHDT and CDR2 YNNKEL come from the germline V gene (reference sequence). The CDR3 sequence: CASSQVARETEQYF. In DNA, the CDR3 is TGTGCCAGCAGCCAAGTGGCCAGGGAAACCGAGCAGTACTTC.

This rearrangement joins TRBV4-2 to TRBJ2-1, with 12 bases fitting TRBD2. CDR1 and CDR2 from the germline V gene are LGHNA and YNFKEQ. There are 14 residues in the CDR3. The V segment lost 10 bases and the J segment 7 bases; nucleotides outside the gene matches: 8. CDR3 coding DNA: TGTGCCACCTCGACTAGCGGGAGTTTTAATGAGCAGTTCTTC. Protein: CATSTSGSFNEQFF.

The V call is TRBV3-1 (or the pseudogene TRBV3-2), the J call TRBJ2-7, with 10 positions matching TRBD1. With 5 bases clipped from V and 3 bases from J, the junction kept 7 bases outside the gene matches. There are 15 residues in the CDR3. Germline V gene data show CDR1 as LGHDT and CDR2 as YNNKEL (reference sequence). In nucleotides, the CDR3 is TGTGCCAGCAGCGCACCCGGGACAGGGGTCTACGAGCAGTACTTC. As protein: CASSAPGTGVYEQYF.

The chain has TRBV18 and TRBJ2-1, with unresolved D. This CDR3 has 15 residues. Germline-derived CDR1 and CDR2 are KGHSH and LQKENI. The V and J ends lost 4 bases and 0 bases respectively, with 10 bases between them. The CDR3 reads CASSLSEYSYNEQFF. The CDR3 coding sequence is TGTGCCAGCTCACTAAGCGAGTACTCCTACAATGAGCAGTTCTTC. Full variable domain (remainder filled in from reference TRBV18 and TRBJ2-1): NAGVMQNPRHLVRRRGQEARLRCSPMKGHSHVYWYRQLPEEGLKFMVYLQKENIIDESGMPKERFSAEFPKEGPSILRIQQVVRGDSAAYFCASSLSEYSYNEQFFGPGTRLTVL.

This chain uses TRBV7-8 with TRBJ2-7; D uncertain. CDR3 size: 13 residues. Trimming removed 4 bases from V and 7 bases from J, with 14 bases in between. Germline-derived CDR1 and CDR2 are SGHVS and FQNEAQ. CDR3 nucleotides: TGTGCCAGCAGCTCTTACACCCCTCAGGAGCAGTACTTC. Translation: CASSSYTPQEQYF.

The chain is built from TRBV19 and TRBJ1-1, with D tentatively TRBD1 (5 bases). Germline lookup yields CDR1 LNHDA and CDR2 SQIVND (reference sequence). This CDR3 is built from 14 residues. The V and J ends lost 3 bases and 4 bases respectively, with 12 bases between them. CDR3 DNA sequence: TGTGCCAGTAGTATTGACAGTTTCGTCACTGAAGCTTTCTTT. It specifies CASSIDSFVTEAFF.